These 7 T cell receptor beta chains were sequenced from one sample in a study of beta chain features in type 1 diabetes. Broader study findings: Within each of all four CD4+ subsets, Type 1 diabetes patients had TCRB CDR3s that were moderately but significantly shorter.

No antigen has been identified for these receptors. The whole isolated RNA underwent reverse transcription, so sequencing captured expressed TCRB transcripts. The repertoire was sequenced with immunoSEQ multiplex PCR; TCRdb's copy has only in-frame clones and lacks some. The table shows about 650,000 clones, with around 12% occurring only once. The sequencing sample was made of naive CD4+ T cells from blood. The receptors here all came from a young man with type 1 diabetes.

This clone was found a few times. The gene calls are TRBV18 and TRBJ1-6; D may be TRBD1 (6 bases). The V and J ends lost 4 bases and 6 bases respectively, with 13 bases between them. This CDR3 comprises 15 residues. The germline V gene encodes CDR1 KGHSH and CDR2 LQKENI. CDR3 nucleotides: TGTGCCAGCTCACGGAATGACAGGCCTAATTCACCCCTCCACTTT. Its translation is CASSRNDRPNSPLHF.

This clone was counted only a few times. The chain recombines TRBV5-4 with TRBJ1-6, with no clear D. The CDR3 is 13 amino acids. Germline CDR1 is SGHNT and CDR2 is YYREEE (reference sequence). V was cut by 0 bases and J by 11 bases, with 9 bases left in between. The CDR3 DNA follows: TGTGCCAGCAGCTTGGAGGTGGCGGCACCCCTCCACTTT. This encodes CASSLEVAAPLHF.

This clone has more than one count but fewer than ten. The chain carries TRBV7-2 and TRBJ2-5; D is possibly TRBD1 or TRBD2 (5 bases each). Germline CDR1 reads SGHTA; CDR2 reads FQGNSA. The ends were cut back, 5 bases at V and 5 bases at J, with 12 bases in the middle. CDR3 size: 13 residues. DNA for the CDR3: TGTGCCAGCAGCGGAACCAGGGACGAGACCCAGTACTTC. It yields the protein CASSGTRDETQYF.

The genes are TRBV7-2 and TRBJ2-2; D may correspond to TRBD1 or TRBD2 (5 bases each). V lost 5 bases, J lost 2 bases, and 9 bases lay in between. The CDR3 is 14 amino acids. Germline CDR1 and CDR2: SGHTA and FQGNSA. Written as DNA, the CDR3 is TGTGCCAGCAGCAAGGGGACCAACACCGGGGAGCTGTTTTTT. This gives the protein CASSKGTNTGELFF.

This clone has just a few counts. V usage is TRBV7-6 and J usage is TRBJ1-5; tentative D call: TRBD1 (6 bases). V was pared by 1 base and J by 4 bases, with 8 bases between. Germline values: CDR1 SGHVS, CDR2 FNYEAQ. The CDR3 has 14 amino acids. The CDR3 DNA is TGTGCCAGCAGCTTAGTGGGGGCGAATCAGCCCCAGCATTTT. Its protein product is CASSLVGANQPQHF.

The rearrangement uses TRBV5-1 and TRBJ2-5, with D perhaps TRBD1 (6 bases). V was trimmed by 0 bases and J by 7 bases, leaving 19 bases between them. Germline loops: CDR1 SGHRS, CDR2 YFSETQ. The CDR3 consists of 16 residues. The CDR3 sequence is CASSLVGQSRGGTQYF. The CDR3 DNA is TGCGCCAGCAGCTTGGTAGGACAGTCAAGAGGGGGGACCCAGTACTTC.

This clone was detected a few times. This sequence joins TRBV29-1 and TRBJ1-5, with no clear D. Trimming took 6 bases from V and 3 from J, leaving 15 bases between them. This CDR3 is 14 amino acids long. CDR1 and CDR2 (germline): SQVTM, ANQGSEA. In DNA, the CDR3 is TGCAGCGTGGGAAACAGAGATCTCAATCAGCCCCAGCATTTT. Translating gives CSVGNRDLNQPQHF.